Shown below are 30 T cell receptor beta chains from a single sample sequenced in a study of shared clonotypes between healthy human individuals. Produced via immunoSEQ multiplex PCR; TCRdb's table is partial and in-frame only. The sample has about 1.1 million clones, approximately 80% seen once. The sequencing sample was made of memory CD4+ T cells from PBMCs. Subset given: CD45RA-negative fraction. The receptor source for this set is a young man in good health. Some clones in this sample may be carry-over from other donors' samples.

V is TRBV18 and J is TRBJ2-1; 8 nucleotides agree with TRBD2. In germline, CDR1 is KGHSH, CDR2 LQKENI. V shed 1 base and J 0 bases; nucleotides not matched to a gene: 5. This CDR3 is 17 amino acids long. The DNA for the CDR3 is TGTGCCAGCTCACCACGGAGCGGGAGCGGCTCCTACAATGAGCAGTTCTTC. Translating gives CASSPRSGSGSYNEQFF.

For this clone: A single base separates this from a much larger clone, so it may be a read error. V gene TRBV9 combines with J gene TRBJ2-1; D possibly matches TRBD1 or TRBD2 (5 bases each). The CDR3 runs to 11 residues. The V gene lost 3 bases and the J gene lost 7 bases, with 5 bases spanning the gap. Germline CDR1 is SGDLS and CDR2 is YYNGEE. The CDR3 coding sequence is TGTGCCAGCAGCGGGGGGAATGAGCAGTTCTTC. This sequence encodes CASSGGNEQFF.

The chain links TRBV7-9 to TRBJ2-1; D is uncertain. Between the trimmed V and J ends, which lost 7 bases and 7 bases, there was a span of 14 bases. CDR1 is SEHNR and CDR2 is FQNEAQ in the germline V gene (reference sequence). The CDR3 loop spans 13 amino acids. CDR3 protein: CASTQDEDNEQFF. The CDR3 nucleotides are TGTGCCAGCACCCAAGACGAAGATAATGAGCAGTTCTTC.

This chain joins TRBV21-1 and TRBJ2-7; the D call TRBD2 from the table was never checked on the DNA. TRBV21-1 is recorded as a pseudogene. This CDR3 is 13 amino acids long. CDR3 amino acids: CASSLTQFGKQYF. DNA for the CDR3: TGTGCCAGCAGCCTGACGCAATTCGGGAAGCAGTACTTC.

J is TRBJ2-3 and V is TRBV7-2; the D is unclear. V was pared by 10 bases and J by 4 bases, with 15 bases between. CDR1 is SGHTA, CDR2 FQGNSA, per germline. The CDR3 consists of 13 residues. The CDR3 spells CATRRPQADTQYF. CDR3 DNA: TGTGCCACCCGCCGTCCCCAGGCAGATACGCAGTATTTT.

The rearrangement joins TRBV9 to TRBJ2-2, with TRBD2 as a possible D gene (5 bases). The germline V gene encodes CDR1 SGDLS and CDR2 YYNGEE. CDR3 size: 16 residues. V lost 0 bases to trimming and J lost 4 bases, with 13 bases between them. In DNA, the CDR3 is TGTGCCAGCAGCGTAGAACAGCGGCCAGTCACCGGGGAGCTGTTTTTT. Amino acid sequence: CASSVEQRPVTGELFF. Full variable domain (outside the CDR3, taken from reference TRBV9 and TRBJ2-2): DSGVTQTPKHLITATGQRVTLRCSPRSGDLSVYWYQQSLDQGLQFLIQYYNGEERAKGNILERFSAQQFPDLHSELNLSSLELGDSALYFCASSVEQRPVTGELFFGEGSRLTVL.

The chain couples TRBV28 to TRBJ1-2; possible D gene TRBD1, 6 bases. V was shortened by 6 bases and J by 5 bases, with 13 bases between the two germline ends. The germline V gene encodes CDR1 MDHEN and CDR2 SYDVKM. The CDR3 covers 13 residues. This CDR3 reads CASSPGQQYGYTF. The CDR3 DNA sequence: TGTGCCAGCAGCCCTGGACAGCAATATGGCTACACCTTC.

This rearrangement joins TRBV7-2 to TRBJ2-7; TRBD1 matches 9 bases. The germline V gene encodes CDR1 SGHTA and CDR2 FQGNSA. The trim removed 0 bases at V and 2 bases at J, leaving 5 bases unmatched. The CDR3 runs to 16 residues. DNA for the CDR3: TGTGCCAGCAGCTTAGCGGGGACAGGGTTACCCTACGAGCAGTACTTC. Its protein product is CASSLAGTGLPYEQYF.

The V gene is TRBV18, the J gene TRBJ2-5; TRBD2 might be the D (6 bases). CDR1 is KGHSH and CDR2 is LQKENI in the germline V gene. This CDR3 has 14 residues. Trimming left V 6 bases short and J 5 bases short, with 16 bases between. The CDR3 sequence: CASSLVAGGETQYF. CDR3 bases: TGTGCCAGCTCGTTGGTAGCAGGAGGGGAGACCCAGTACTTC. Full variable domain (missing parts from reference TRBV18 and TRBJ2-5): NAGVMQNPRHLVRRRGQEARLRCSPMKGHSHVYWYRQLPEEGLKFMVYLQKENIIDESGMPKERFSAEFPKEGPSILRIQQVVRGDSAAYFCASSLVAGGETQYFGPGTRLLVL.

This clone was detected once. This chain links TRBV6-6 with TRBJ1-1, with 8 bases identical to TRBD1. The junction had 3 bases not matched to a gene; V was cut back by 6 bases and J by 0 bases. Germline V CDR1 and CDR2: MNHNY, SVGAGI (reference sequence). The CDR3 consists of 14 residues. CDR3 bases: TGTGCCAGCAGACGGACAGGGCTGAACACTGAAGCTTTCTTT. The encoded protein is CASRRTGLNTEAFF.

The rearrangement links TRBV7-9 to TRBJ2-7, with D maybe TRBD1 (6 bases). Germline-derived CDR1 and CDR2 are SEHNR and FQNEAQ (reference sequence). The CDR3 is 17 residues long. V lost 5 bases and J 0 bases, leaving 20 bases between the germline ends. The CDR3 here is CASSPQWGQAGSYEQYF. CDR3 coding DNA: TGTGCCAGCAGCCCCCAATGGGGGCAGGCTGGCTCCTACGAGCAGTACTTC.

Remarks on this clone: Other DNA sequences within the sample encode an identical CDR3. The genes are TRBV5-1 and TRBJ2-5, with TRBD2 identical over 13 bases. V was pared by 5 bases and J by 5 bases, with 6 bases of the junction left unmatched. The CDR3 spans 15 residues. Germline CDR1 is SGHRS and CDR2 is YFSETQ. CDR3 protein: CASSAGLAGAETQYF. In DNA form, the CDR3 reads TGCGCCAGCAGTGCAGGACTAGCGGGAGCGGAGACCCAGTACTTC.

This rearrangement joins TRBV30 to TRBJ2-6; D might be TRBD1 (6 bases). This CDR3 region has 18 residues. Germline lookup yields CDR1 GTSNPN and CDR2 SVGIG (reference sequence). V was trimmed by 1 base and J by 0 bases, leaving 16 bases between them. The CDR3 DNA reads TGTGCCTGGAGTGGCAGGGGACGCACCGCCTCTGGGGCCAACGTCCTGACTTTC. Amino acids: CAWSGRGRTASGANVLTF.

The rearrangement uses TRBV5-1 and TRBJ2-5; 7 bases are shared with TRBD2. The CDR3 is 16 amino acids. Germline V CDR1 and CDR2: SGHRS, YFSETQ. The trim removed 1 base at V and 5 bases at J, leaving 11 bases unmatched. CDR3 in amino acids: CASSLFGGTSEETQYF. For the CDR3, the DNA is TGCGCCAGCAGCTTGTTCGGGGGGACGAGCGAGGAGACCCAGTACTTC.

The V and J genes are TRBV2 and TRBJ2-3, with D unresolved. Germline V gene data show CDR1 as SNHLY and CDR2 as FYNNEI. The V end was cut by 6 bases, the J end by 2 bases, with 12 bases between. This CDR3 is built from 14 residues. The CDR3 reads CASSQRLDTDTQYF. For the CDR3, the DNA is TGTGCCAGCAGCCAGAGACTCGACACAGATACGCAGTATTTT.

Comment on this clone: This sample also contains other DNA sequences that code for the same CDR3. The gene calls are TRBV7-6 and TRBJ2-5; the D gene is possibly TRBD1 (7 bases). Trimming left V 5 bases short and J 4 bases short, with 17 bases between. There are 15 residues in the CDR3. CDR1 SGHVS and CDR2 FNYEAQ come from the germline V gene. CDR3 bases: TGTGCCAGCAGCCCCCGGCAGGGGGGAGGAGAGACCCAGTACTTC. Translation gives CASSPRQGGGETQYF.

About this clone itself: Relative to the germline gene, one junction end is altered; a read error may explain this. The CDR3: CASTSEGGLFF. CDR3 coding DNA: TGTGCCAGCACGTCTGAGGGGGGGCTGTTTTTT. The V call is TRBV6-6, the J call TRBJ2-2; D may match TRBD1 or TRBD2 (6 bases each). Germline CDR1 is MNHNY and CDR2 is SVGAGI (reference sequence). The CDR3 runs 11 residues.

This clone was counted a few times. The rearrangement uses TRBV7-8 and TRBJ2-1; 12 bases map to TRBD2. The CDR3 is 17 residues long. Per germline, CDR1 SGHVS and CDR2 FQNEAQ. Trimming took 2 bases from V and 5 from J; bases not matched to a gene: 7. CDR3 protein: CASSLLLAGGSNNEQFF. CDR3 DNA sequence: TGTGCCAGCAGCTTACTGCTAGCGGGAGGGTCAAACAATGAGCAGTTCTTC.

This clone has just a few counts. J is TRBJ2-7 and V is TRBV5-1; D gene uncertain. This CDR3 has 14 amino acids. V lost 3 bases to trimming and J lost 3 bases, with 13 bases between them. Germline loops: CDR1 SGHRS, CDR2 YFSETQ. The CDR3 reads CASSSIAGVYEQYF. The CDR3 nucleotides read TGCGCCAGCAGCTCGATAGCTGGGGTCTACGAGCAGTACTTC.

This clone was detected only once. This chain uses TRBV2 with TRBJ2-3; 7 positions match TRBD2. The ends lost 9 bases at V and 4 bases at J; junction bases unmatched: 7. CDR1 is SNHLY and CDR2 is FYNNEI in the germline V gene. The CDR3 is 13 amino acids. The CDR3 spells CARSQGGADTQYF. The CDR3 coding sequence is TGTGCCAGGAGCCAGGGAGGGGCAGATACGCAGTATTTT.

In regard to this clone: Its ends do not fully match the called genes, so a read error is possible. This sequence joins TRBV27 and TRBJ2-2; no reliable D call. Germline loops: CDR1 MNHEY, CDR2 SMNVEV (reference sequence). This CDR3 contains 14 residues. CDR3 nucleotides: TGTGCCAGCAGTTTAATATTGAACGCCGGGGAGCTGTTTTTT. It is translated as CASSLILNAGELFF.

Concerning this clone itself: This sample includes further DNA sequences coding for the same CDR3. The CDR3 region has the DNA TGCGCCAGCAGCTCCTTAGAGACCCAGTACTTC. Its translation: CASSSLETQYF. This chain connects TRBV5-1 to TRBJ2-5; D uncertain. The CDR3 contains 11 residues. Germline assignment: CDR1 SGHRS and CDR2 YFSETQ. Trimming took 3 bases from V and 4 from J, leaving 4 bases between them.

This clone was recorded a few times. The chain carries TRBV30 and TRBJ1-1; unclear D gene. Germline-derived CDR1 and CDR2 are GTSNPN and SVGIG (reference sequence). The CDR3 totals 14 residues. V lost 5 bases and J lost 1, with 14 bases in between. CDR3: CAWGMGNPNTEAFF. The CDR3 nucleotides read TGTGCCTGGGGGATGGGGAATCCGAACACTGAAGCTTTCTTT.

V is TRBV6-1 and J is TRBJ1-2; D gene unclear. V lost 2 bases and J lost 4, with 17 bases in between. This CDR3 is 16 amino acids long. Germline V gives CDR1 MNHNS, CDR2 SASEGT. The CDR3 nucleotides read TGTGCCAGCAGTGAAATACGGCCAACGCCCTTCTATGGCTACACCTTC. Translated, it gives CASSEIRPTPFYGYTF.

The chain links TRBV28 to TRBJ2-1; 9 nucleotides match TRBD1. V shed 3 bases, J shed 8 bases, and the junction held 8 bases outside the gene matches. The CDR3 runs 15 residues. Germline values: CDR1 MDHEN, CDR2 SYDVKM. In nucleotides, the CDR3 is TGTGCCAGCAGTTTGGGCGGGACAGGGCATCATGAGCAGTTCTTC. This translates into CASSLGGTGHHEQFF.

The V and J genes are TRBV7-2 and TRBJ2-5; 11 nucleotides match TRBD2. Germline V gene sequence: CDR1 SGHTA, CDR2 FQGNSA. The CDR3 extends over 18 amino acids. V gave up 5 bases and J gave up 5 bases; unmatched junction bases: 16. The CDR3, as DNA: TGTGCCAGCAGCCGACTGTTGATGACTAGCGGGATTGAGGAGACCCAGTACTTC. It is translated as CASSRLLMTSGIEETQYF. The whole variable domain, filled in from reference TRBV7-2 and TRBJ2-5, reads GAGVSQSPSNKVTEKGKDVELRCDPISGHTALYWYRQSLGQGLEFLIYFQGNSAPDKSGLPSDRFSAERTGGSVSTLTIQRTQQEDSAVYLCASSRLLMTSGIEETQYFGPGTRLLVL.

This clone was seen at least ten times. J is TRBJ2-5 and V is TRBV28; 7 bases agree with TRBD2. V was pared by 6 bases and J by 5 bases, with 15 bases of the junction left unmatched. The length of the CDR3 is 16 residues. Looked up from germline, CDR1 is MDHEN and CDR2 is SYDVKM. The CDR3 region has the DNA TGTGCCAGCAGCTCCCCCCGGCCGGGAGGTAGGGAGACCCAGTACTTC. Amino acids: CASSSPRPGGRETQYF.

The chain joins TRBV5-1 to TRBJ2-3, with TRBD1 matching 9 bases. Germline V gene sequence: CDR1 SGHRS, CDR2 YFSETQ. The CDR3 covers 15 residues. V shed 7 bases, J shed 1 base, and the junction held 7 bases outside the gene matches. The CDR3 coding sequence is TGCGCCAGCGGATTCACAGGGGGCGGCACAGATACGCAGTATTTT. Its translation: CASGFTGGGTDTQYF.

This clone was recorded a few times. The sample has other DNA sequences that encode this CDR3 too. The V call is TRBV7-9, the J call TRBJ1-5; D is ambiguous. The V gene's germline CDR1 is SEHNR and CDR2 FQNEAQ (reference sequence). The germline V and J ends were trimmed by 5 bases and 2 bases, with 10 bases remaining between them. The CDR3 consists of 14 residues. The CDR3 DNA sequence: TGTGCCAGCAGCCGCGGCGGGGGCAATCAGCCCCAGCATTTT. Translated: CASSRGGGNQPQHF.

V usage is TRBV18 and J usage is TRBJ1-3; D is perhaps TRBD1 (6 bases). Germline loops: CDR1 KGHSH, CDR2 LQKENI. V lost 3 bases and J 4 bases, leaving 13 bases between the germline ends. The CDR3 is 15 amino acids. The CDR3 nucleotides are TGTGCCAGCTCACCGGGACATAGCCCCGGAAACACCATATATTTT. Translating it yields CASSPGHSPGNTIYF. The variable domain in full, completed from reference TRBV18 and TRBJ1-3, reads NAGVMQNPRHLVRRRGQEARLRCSPMKGHSHVYWYRQLPEEGLKFMVYLQKENIIDESGMPKERFSAEFPKEGPSILRIQQVVRGDSAAYFCASSPGHSPGNTIYFGEGSWLTVV.